This T cell receptor (beta chain) was recovered during a study of blood T cell repertoires in COVID-19. Study-level information: COVID-19 samples, acute and convalescent, were from the United States, Italy and Spain. The analysed material was cDNA or gDNA that came from T cells, B-cell-depleted T cells, or PBMCs.

Measured with immunoSEQ multiplex PCR; TCRdb has only the in-frame clones, and not every one. The sample has about 97,000 clones, approximately 85% seen once. The sequencing input was peripheral blood. This TCR was sampled from a middle-aged man with active or convalescent COVID-19.

This CDR3 is CASSFGEGKPQHF. The CDR3 DNA reads TGTGCCAGCTCATTTGGGGAGGGGAAGCCCCAGCATTTT. This rearrangement joins TRBV19 to TRBJ1-5; possibly TRBD1 for D (5 bases). In germline, CDR1 is LNHDA, CDR2 SQIVND (reference sequence). CDR3 length: 13 amino acids. V lost 9 bases to trimming and J lost 8 bases, with 17 bases between them.